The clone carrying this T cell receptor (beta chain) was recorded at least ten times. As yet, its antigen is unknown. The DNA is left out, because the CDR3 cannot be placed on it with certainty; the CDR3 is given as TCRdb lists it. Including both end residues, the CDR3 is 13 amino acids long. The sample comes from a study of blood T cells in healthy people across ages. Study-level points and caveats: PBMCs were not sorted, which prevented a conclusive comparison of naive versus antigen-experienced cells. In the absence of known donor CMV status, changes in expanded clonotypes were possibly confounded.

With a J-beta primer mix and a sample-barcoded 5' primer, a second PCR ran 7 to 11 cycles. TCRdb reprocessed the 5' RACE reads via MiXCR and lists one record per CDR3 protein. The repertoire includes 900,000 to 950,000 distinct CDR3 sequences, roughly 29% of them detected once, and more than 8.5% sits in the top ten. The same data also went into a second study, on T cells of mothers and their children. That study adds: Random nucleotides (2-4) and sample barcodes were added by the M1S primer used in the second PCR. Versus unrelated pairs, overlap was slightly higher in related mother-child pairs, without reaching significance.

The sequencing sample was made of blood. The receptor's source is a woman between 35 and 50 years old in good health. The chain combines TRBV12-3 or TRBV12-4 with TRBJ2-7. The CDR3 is CASSSSVGYEQYF.